The 28 T cell receptor beta chains below all came from one sample that was sequenced in a study of T-cell reconstitution after alpha-beta-depleted transplantation in children. Construction of the TCRbeta library involved unique molecular identifiers. Each CDR3 protein gets one entry after TCRdb re-called the PCR reads with MiXCR. This sample has 45,000 to 70,000 distinct CDR3 sequences; about 40% occur once, and the top ten carry roughly 98%. The source material was PBMCs, mostly from graft donor cells, sampled 360 days after TCRalphabeta/CD19-depleted stem cell transplant. The receptors shown here come from a male patient younger than 18 who had a stem cell transplant for acute lymphoblastic leukemia, so the T cells may come from the graft donor.

This clonotype was counted a few times. The chain recombines TRBV29-1 with TRBJ2-7, with D perhaps TRBD2 (6 bases). Trimming pared 7 bases from V and 3 bases from J, leaving 13 bases between. The CDR3 sequence is 12 residues long. Germline V gives CDR1 SQVTM, CDR2 ANQGSEA. The CDR3 coding sequence is TGCAGCGGGCTAGGACTAAGCTACGAGCAGTACTTC. It specifies CSGLGLSYEQYF.

The V gene is TRBV9, the J gene TRBJ2-1, with a tentative D call TRBD2 (5 bases). The V gene's germline CDR1 is SGDLS and CDR2 YYNGEE. Trimming shortened V by 0 bases and J by 6 bases, and 13 bases separated the two germline ends. The CDR3 consists of 15 residues. The CDR3: CASSVAGGQRNEQFF. Here the CDR3 DNA reads TGTGCCAGCAGCGTAGCCGGAGGCCAACGCAATGAGCAGTTCTTC.

This chain links TRBV12-3 or TRBV12-4 with TRBJ2-1; D remains unclear. Trimming cost V 1 base and J 9 bases, with 13 bases left between them. The CDR3 sequence is 14 residues long. The CDR3, as DNA: TGTGCCAGCAGTTTAGATTCAAAGCATGGTGAGCAGTTCTTC. Its protein is CASSLDSKHGEQFF.

This clonotype was seen only a few times. The chain couples TRBV20-1 to TRBJ2-3; D remains unclear. From germline, CDR1 is DFQATT and CDR2 SNEGSKA (reference sequence). The CDR3 is 13 amino acids. Trimming shortened V by 5 bases and J by 2 bases, and 11 bases separated the two germline ends. The CDR3 protein is CSAYLGHTDTQYF. For the CDR3, the DNA is TGCAGTGCTTATCTAGGTCACACAGATACGCAGTATTTT.

This clonotype was observed a single time. CDR3 sequence (DNA): TGTGCCAGCAGTTTTAGCGGGGCCAATCAGCCCCAGCATTTT. Encoded protein: CASSFSGANQPQHF. The chain has TRBV28 and TRBJ1-5; TRBD1 might be the D (5 bases). Per the germline V gene, CDR1 is MDHEN and CDR2 is SYDVKM. The CDR3 contains 14 residues. V lost 3 bases and J 3 bases, leaving 9 bases between the germline ends.

The J gene is TRBJ2-7, the V gene TRBV18, with 9 bases that match TRBD1. Trimming removed 3 bases from V and 9 bases from J; junction bases left unmatched: 12. CDR1 KGHSH and CDR2 LQKENI come from the germline V gene. This CDR3 has 15 amino acids. The CDR3 bases are TGTGCCAGCTCACCTCCCGGGACAGGGTTTTCTCCGCAGTACTTC. It encodes CASSPPGTGFSPQYF.

This clonotype was seen a single time. The rearrangement links TRBV9 to TRBJ2-7, with TRBD2 as a possible D gene (5 bases). V was cut by 0 bases and J by 5 bases, with 9 bases left in between. Germline V lookup: CDR1 SGDLS, CDR2 YYNGEE. CDR3 length: 13 residues. CDR3 amino acids: CASSVAASHEQYF. CDR3 in DNA: TGTGCCAGCAGCGTAGCGGCTAGCCACGAGCAGTACTTC.

This chain connects TRBV6-1 to TRBJ2-4, with 10 bases that match TRBD1. The CDR3 contains 15 residues. J was trimmed by 8 bases and V by 6 bases; bases with no gene match: 10. Germline V gene sequence: CDR1 MNHNS, CDR2 SASEGT. The CDR3 loop is CASSPTGTGVYIQYF. The CDR3 nucleotides read TGTGCCAGCAGCCCCACCGGGACAGGGGTATACATTCAGTACTTC.

The J gene is TRBJ2-1, the V gene TRBV9; TRBD2 aligns across 11 bases. Per the germline V gene, CDR1 is SGDLS and CDR2 is YYNGEE. The length of the CDR3 is 16 residues. V lost 2 bases to trimming and J lost 6 bases; unmatched junction nucleotides: 7. The CDR3 nucleotides read TGTGCCAGCAGCGTTCCCCTAGCGGGAGGAGTCAATGAGCAGTTCTTC. This translates into CASSVPLAGGVNEQFF.

A single count supports this clonotype. The J gene is TRBJ2-1, the V gene TRBV6-1, with 8 bases lining up with TRBD2. Unmatched junction bases numbered 4, after V lost 2 bases and J lost 4 bases. The CDR3 sequence is 15 residues long. Germline V CDR1 and CDR2: MNHNS, SASEGT. The CDR3 DNA reads TGTGCCAGCAGTGAATACGGGGGGGTGTACAATGAGCAGTTCTTC. It specifies CASSEYGGVYNEQFF.

CDR3 residues: CASSDQEVQPQHF. The DNA of the CDR3 is TGTGCCAGCAGTGATCAGGAGGTTCAGCCCCAGCATTTT. This rearrangement joins TRBV6-1 to TRBJ1-5; D is undetermined. This CDR3 has 13 residues. The V and J ends lost 3 bases and 6 bases respectively, with 9 bases between them. Germline V gene sequence: CDR1 MNHNS, CDR2 SASEGT.

In this sample, this clonotype turned up a few times. The rearrangement joins TRBV20-1 to TRBJ2-1, with D perhaps TRBD2 (6 bases). Germline values: CDR1 DFQATT, CDR2 SNEGSKA (reference sequence). The germline V and J ends were trimmed by 6 bases and 10 bases, with 19 bases remaining between them. The CDR3 length is 13 residues. CDR3 in DNA: TGCAGTGCCATAATTCCGGCCCGGGAGGAGCAGTTCTTC. Protein product: CSAIIPAREEQFF.

V gene TRBV11-2 combines with J gene TRBJ2-3; the match to TRBD2 covers 9 bases. V was clipped by 2 bases and J by 1 base; unmatched bases: 4. This CDR3 is built from 16 residues. The V gene's germline CDR1 is SGHAT and CDR2 FQNNGV. Written as DNA, the CDR3 is TGTGCCAGCAGCTTACGCCGGACTAGCGGCACAGATACGCAGTATTTT. This sequence encodes CASSLRRTSGTDTQYF.

Concerning this clonotype itself: A clone one base away is much larger, so this may be a read error. The CDR3 DNA follows: TGCAGTGCTAGACTCCTTGGGGACCTCCCCCACGAGCAGTACTTC. Translating gives CSARLLGDLPHEQYF. This chain joins TRBV20-1 and TRBJ2-7; D is tentatively TRBD1 or TRBD2 (5 bases each). The V and J ends lost 2 bases and 5 bases respectively, with 19 bases between them. The CDR3 contains 15 residues. Germline CDR1 and CDR2: DFQATT and SNEGSKA (reference sequence).

This clonotype came up a few times. This chain uses TRBV6-1 with TRBJ2-5; 9 nucleotides align to TRBD1. J gave up 6 bases and V 6 bases, and 8 bases lay outside the gene matches. The length of the CDR3 is 14 residues. The germline CDR1 and CDR2 sequences are MNHNS and SASEGT. The CDR3 loop reads CASSRRDRDKTQYF. The DNA for the CDR3 is TGTGCCAGCAGCCGCCGGGACAGGGACAAGACCCAGTACTTC.

This chain uses TRBV20-1 with TRBJ2-1; D perhaps matches TRBD2 (5 bases). The CDR3 extends over 14 amino acids. Trimming pared 0 bases from V and 1 base from J, leaving 7 bases between. The germline gives CDR1 DFQATT, CDR2 SNEGSKA (reference sequence). The CDR3 DNA reads as TGCAGTGCTAGAGATACTAGTTCCTACAATGAGCAGTTCTTC. Translated, it gives CSARDTSSYNEQFF.

This rearrangement joins TRBV29-1 to TRBJ1-3, with a weak D call TRBD1 (6 bases). Trimming removed 4 bases at V and 4 bases at J, with 17 bases between. The V gene's germline CDR1 is SQVTM and CDR2 ANQGSEA. The CDR3 loop spans 15 amino acids. CDR3 coding DNA: TGCAGCGTTGCTGCGCTGGGGGCATCAGGAAACACCATATATTTT. Protein sequence: CSVAALGASGNTIYF. The whole variable domain, filled in from reference TRBV29-1 and TRBJ1-3, reads SAVISQKPSRDICQRGTSLTIQCQVDSQVTMMFWYRQQPGQSLTLIATANQGSEATYESGFVIDKFPISRPNLTFSTLTVSNMSPEDSSIYLCSVAALGASGNTIYFGEGSWLTVV.

The chain employs TRBV7-3 and TRBJ1-6; D is perhaps TRBD1 (6 bases). Germline assignment: CDR1 SGHTA and CDR2 FQGTGA. The CDR3 contains 14 residues. V lost 5 bases to trimming and J lost 7 bases, with 12 bases between them. CDR3 protein: CASSITGPNSPLHF. CDR3 bases: TGTGCCAGCAGCATCACAGGGCCAAATTCACCCCTCCACTTT.

The CDR3 bases are TGTGCCAGCAGCTGGGGACGGAACACCGGGGAGCTGTTTTTT. Encoded protein: CASSWGRNTGELFF. The gene calls are TRBV6-1 and TRBJ2-2; tentatively, D is TRBD1 or TRBD2 (5 bases each). In germline, CDR1 is MNHNS, CDR2 SASEGT. Trimming pared 6 bases from V and 1 base from J, leaving 9 bases between. This CDR3 is 14 amino acids long.

This clonotype was found a few times. The chain joins TRBV24-1 to TRBJ2-5; D possibly corresponds to TRBD2 (6 bases). Germline values: CDR1 KGHDR, CDR2 SFDVKD. There are 14 residues in the CDR3. The V end lost 2 bases, the J end lost 9 bases, and 15 bases lay between the germline ends. The CDR3 protein is CATSDSRTILSQYF. The DNA of the CDR3 is TGTGCCACCAGTGATTCCCGGACTATCTTGTCCCAGTACTTC.

The V and J genes are TRBV5-1 and TRBJ2-3; 8 bases fit TRBD1. Germline CDR1 SGHRS, CDR2 YFSETQ. The CDR3 sequence is 15 residues long. V shed 0 bases, J shed 1 base, and the junction held 1 base outside the gene matches. The CDR3 region is CASSLEGQGTDTQYF. The CDR3 DNA is TGCGCCAGCAGCTTGGAGGGACAGGGCACAGATACGCAGTATTTT. The full variable domain, with the rest looked up from reference TRBV5-1 and TRBJ2-3, is KAGVTQTPRYLIKTRGQQVTLSCSPISGHRSVSWYQQTPGQGLQFLFEYFSETQRNKGNFPGRFSGRQFSNSRSEMNVSTLELGDSALYLCASSLEGQGTDTQYFGPGTRLTVL.

The chain uses TRBV4-3 and TRBJ1-1; possibly TRBD1 for D (5 bases). Germline values: CDR1 LGHNA, CDR2 YSLEER. Trimming removed 0 bases from V and 7 bases from J, with 12 bases in between. The CDR3 extends over 14 amino acids. In nucleotides, the CDR3 is TGCGCCAGCAGCCAAGAAAGGGGCTGGGGTGAAGCTTTCTTT. Translated: CASSQERGWGEAFF.

V gene TRBV3-1 combines with J gene TRBJ2-3, with TRBD2 matching over 7 bases. V shed 3 bases, J shed 2 bases, and the junction held 8 bases outside the gene matches. CDR3 length equals 16 residues. Germline V CDR1 and CDR2: LGHDT, YNNKEL (reference sequence). CDR3 amino acids: CASSQGVAGSTDTQYF. DNA of the CDR3: TGTGCCAGCAGCCAGGGCGTAGCGGGTTCCACAGATACGCAGTATTTT.

This chain joins TRBV5-1 and TRBJ2-3; TRBD2 matches at 11 bases. Germline values: CDR1 SGHRS, CDR2 YFSETQ. V lost 4 bases and J lost 6; bases outside the gene matches: 4. This CDR3 has 14 residues. This CDR3 is CASSPGLAGDTQYF. In DNA, the CDR3 is TGCGCCAGCAGCCCCGGACTAGCGGGCGATACGCAGTATTTT. Complete variable domain (other parts from reference TRBV5-1 and TRBJ2-3): KAGVTQTPRYLIKTRGQQVTLSCSPISGHRSVSWYQQTPGQGLQFLFEYFSETQRNKGNFPGRFSGRQFSNSRSEMNVSTLELGDSALYLCASSPGLAGDTQYFGPGTRLTVL.

The chain recombines TRBV9 with TRBJ2-6; TRBD2 aligns across 9 bases. Germline CDR1 SGDLS, CDR2 YYNGEE. The CDR3 has 18 residues. V lost 0 bases and J lost 0; bases outside the gene matches: 4. CDR3 sequence reads: CASSVGVAGASGANVLTF. CDR3 in DNA: TGTGCCAGCAGCGTAGGAGTAGCGGGGGCCTCTGGGGCCAACGTCCTGACTTTC.

This clonotype has more than one count but fewer than ten. The DNA of the CDR3 is TGTGCCAGCAGTTTGACAGGGAGAGAGACCCAGTACTTC. Protein product: CASSLTGRETQYF. This rearrangement joins TRBV12-3 or TRBV12-4 to TRBJ2-5, with 7 bases that match TRBD1. The CDR3 is 13 residues long. Trimming cost V 3 bases and J 4 bases; bases outside gene matches: 2.

The chain is built from TRBV6-5 and TRBJ2-3, with no clear D. The CDR3 contains 17 residues. V lost 2 bases and J lost 2, with 17 bases in between. CDR1 is MNHEY, CDR2 SVGAGI, per germline. CDR3 DNA sequence: TGTGCCAGCAGTTACGAGTCGGGCTTCCTCTCCACAGATACGCAGTATTTT. It codes for CASSYESGFLSTDTQYF.

V and J are TRBV12-3 or TRBV12-4 and TRBJ2-7; 9 bases align to TRBD1. The CDR3 contains 15 residues. Trimming took 3 bases from V and 3 from J; bases not matched to a gene: 6. CDR3 region: CASSFPGQGIYEQYF. The CDR3 bases are TGTGCCAGCAGTTTCCCGGGACAGGGAATCTACGAGCAGTACTTC.